Reported below is one T cell receptor (beta chain). The target antigen is unknown. Relapse after autologous stem cell transplantation occurred in every patient, and brentuximab vedotin exposure varied. Best overall response was complete response, partial response or progressive disease in these relapsed/refractory classical Hodgkin lymphoma patients. These data come from a study of PD-1 blockade in classical Hodgkin lymphoma. Assay used: immunoSEQ multiplex PCR; TCRdb lists only in-frame clones, some missing. The profile shows about 36,000 clones, 69% of them singletons. Study results and limitations: Repertoires differed for reasons still undefined, possibly disease activity or prior therapy. As was reported, newly diagnosed patients showed lower baseline TCR diversity than healthy donors did. Exclusion was the outcome for patients who began nivolumab under 1 year after ASCT.

The receptor was isolated from a human donor with classical Hodgkin lymphoma. Here the sequenced sample was peripheral blood mononuclear cells (PBMCs), taken before the second cycle of nivolumab.

The CDR3 loop reads CASSLVGPGSYLHF. The CDR3, as DNA: TGCGCCAGCAGCTTGGTCGGCCCAGGCTCGTACCTCCACTTT. V gene TRBV5-1 combines with J gene TRBJ1-6; D is unresolved. Germline V gives CDR1 SGHRS, CDR2 YFSETQ. Trimming pared 0 bases from V and 15 bases from J, leaving 16 bases between. The CDR3 runs to 14 residues.